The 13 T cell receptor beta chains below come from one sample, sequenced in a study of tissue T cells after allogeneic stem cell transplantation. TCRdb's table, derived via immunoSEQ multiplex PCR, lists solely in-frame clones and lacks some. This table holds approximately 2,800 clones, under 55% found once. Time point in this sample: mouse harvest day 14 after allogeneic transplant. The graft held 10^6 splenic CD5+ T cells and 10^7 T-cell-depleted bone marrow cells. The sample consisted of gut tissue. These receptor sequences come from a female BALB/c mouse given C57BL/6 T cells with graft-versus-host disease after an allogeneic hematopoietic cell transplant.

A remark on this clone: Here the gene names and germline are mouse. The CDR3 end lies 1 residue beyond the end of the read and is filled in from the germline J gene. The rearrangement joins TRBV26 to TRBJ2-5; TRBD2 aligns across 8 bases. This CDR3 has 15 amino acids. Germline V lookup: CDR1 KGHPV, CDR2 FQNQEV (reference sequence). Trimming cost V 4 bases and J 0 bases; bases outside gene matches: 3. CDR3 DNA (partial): TGTGCCAGCAGTCGGACTGGGACTAACCAAGACACCCAGTAC. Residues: CASSRTGTNQDTQY. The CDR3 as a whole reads CASSRTGTNQDTQYF. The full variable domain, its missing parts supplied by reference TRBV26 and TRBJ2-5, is NSKVIQTPRYLVKGQGQKAKMRCIPEKGHPVVFWYQQNKNNEFKFLINFQNQEVLQQIDMTEKRFSAECPSNSPCSLEIQSSEAGDSALYLCASSRTGTNQDTQYFGPGTRLLVL.

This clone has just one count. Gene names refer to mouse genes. The CDR3 spells CASSIGTGPTEVFF. The part of the CDR3 DNA that was read is TGTGCCAGCAGTATAGGGACAGGGCCCACAGAAGTCTTC. The J gene is TRBJ1-1, the V gene TRBV19, with 8 bases matching TRBD1. The CDR3 extends 1 residue past the end of the read, so its final part is completed from the germline J gene. V shed 0 bases, J shed 4 bases, and the junction held 2 bases outside the gene matches. The CDR3 extends over 14 amino acids. In germline, CDR1 is FNHDT, CDR2 SITEND (reference sequence).

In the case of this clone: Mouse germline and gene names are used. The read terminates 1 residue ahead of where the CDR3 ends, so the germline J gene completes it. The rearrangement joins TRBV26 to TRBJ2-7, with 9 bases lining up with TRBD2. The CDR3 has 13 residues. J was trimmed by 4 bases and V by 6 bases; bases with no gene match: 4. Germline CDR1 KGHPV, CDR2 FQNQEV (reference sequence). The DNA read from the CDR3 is TGTGCCAGCAGCTCTGGGGGGGGGTATGAACAGTAC. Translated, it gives CASSSGGGYEQY. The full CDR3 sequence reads CASSSGGGYEQYF.

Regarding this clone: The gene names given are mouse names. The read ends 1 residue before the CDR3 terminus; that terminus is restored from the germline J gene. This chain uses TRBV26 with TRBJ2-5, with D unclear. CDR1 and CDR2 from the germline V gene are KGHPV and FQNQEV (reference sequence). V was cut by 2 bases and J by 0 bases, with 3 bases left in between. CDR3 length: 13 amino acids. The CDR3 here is CASSLGNQDTQYF. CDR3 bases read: TGTGCCAGCAGTCTGGGGAACCAAGACACCCAGTAC.

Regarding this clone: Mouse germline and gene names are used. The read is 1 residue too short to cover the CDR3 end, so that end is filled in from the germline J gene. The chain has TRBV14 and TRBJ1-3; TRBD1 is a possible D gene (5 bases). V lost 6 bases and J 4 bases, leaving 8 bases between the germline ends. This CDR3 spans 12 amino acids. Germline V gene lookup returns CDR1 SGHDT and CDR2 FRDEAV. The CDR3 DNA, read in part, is TGTGCCAGCATGGGGGGAGGAAATACGCTCTAT. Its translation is CASMGGGNTLY. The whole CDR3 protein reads CASMGGGNTLYF.

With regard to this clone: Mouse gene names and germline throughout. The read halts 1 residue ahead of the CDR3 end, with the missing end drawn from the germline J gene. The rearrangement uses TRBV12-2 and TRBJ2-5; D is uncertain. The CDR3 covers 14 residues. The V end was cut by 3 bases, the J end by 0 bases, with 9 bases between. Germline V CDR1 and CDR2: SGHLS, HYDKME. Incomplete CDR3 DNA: TGTGCCAGCTCTTACAGACTTAACCAAGACACCCAGTAC. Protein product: CASSYRLNQDTQY. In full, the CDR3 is CASSYRLNQDTQYF.

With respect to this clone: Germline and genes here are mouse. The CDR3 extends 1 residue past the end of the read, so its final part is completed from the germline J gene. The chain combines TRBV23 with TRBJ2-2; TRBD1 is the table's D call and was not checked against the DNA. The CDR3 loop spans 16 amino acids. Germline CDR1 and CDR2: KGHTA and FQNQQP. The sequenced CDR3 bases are TGCTCCAGCAGTCAATCGTTCCCAGCAAACACCGGGCAGCTCTAC. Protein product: CSSSQSFPANTGQLY. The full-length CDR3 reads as CSSSQSFPANTGQLYF.

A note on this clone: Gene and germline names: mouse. The sequenced CDR3 bases are TGTGCCAGCAGTCGTCCCGGGACAAACACAGAAGTCTTC. Translation gives CASSRPGTNTEVF. The entire CDR3 reads CASSRPGTNTEVFF. V gene TRBV14 combines with J gene TRBJ1-1, with D unresolved. The read is 1 residue too short to cover the CDR3 end, so that end is filled in from the germline J gene. CDR1 and CDR2 (germline): SGHDT, FRDEAV. The CDR3 sequence is 14 residues long. Trimming took off 4 bases at V and 0 bases at J, with 10 bases between the two ends.

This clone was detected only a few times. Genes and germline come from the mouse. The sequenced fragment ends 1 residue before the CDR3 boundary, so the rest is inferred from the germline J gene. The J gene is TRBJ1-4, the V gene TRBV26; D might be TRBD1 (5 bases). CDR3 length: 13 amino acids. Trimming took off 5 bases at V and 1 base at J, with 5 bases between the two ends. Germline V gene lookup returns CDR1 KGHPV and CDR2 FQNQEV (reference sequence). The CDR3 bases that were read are TGTGCCAGCAGTGACAGTTCCAACGAAAGATTATTT. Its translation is CASSDSSNERLF. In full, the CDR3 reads CASSDSSNERLFF. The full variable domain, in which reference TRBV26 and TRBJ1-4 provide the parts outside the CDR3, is NSKVIQTPRYLVKGQGQKAKMRCIPEKGHPVVFWYQQNKNNEFKFLINFQNQEVLQQIDMTEKRFSAECPSNSPCSLEIQSSEAGDSALYLCASSDSSNERLFFGHGTKLSVL.

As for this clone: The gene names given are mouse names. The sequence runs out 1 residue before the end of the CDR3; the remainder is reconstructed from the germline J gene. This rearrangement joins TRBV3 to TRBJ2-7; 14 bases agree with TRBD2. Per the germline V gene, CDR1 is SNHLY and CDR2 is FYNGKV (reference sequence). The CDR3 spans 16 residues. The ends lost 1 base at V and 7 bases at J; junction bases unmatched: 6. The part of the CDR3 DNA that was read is TGTGCCAGCAGCTTAGGGGACTGGGGGGGCCGGGTGGAACAGTAC. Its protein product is CASSLGDWGGRVEQY. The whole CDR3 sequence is CASSLGDWGGRVEQYF.

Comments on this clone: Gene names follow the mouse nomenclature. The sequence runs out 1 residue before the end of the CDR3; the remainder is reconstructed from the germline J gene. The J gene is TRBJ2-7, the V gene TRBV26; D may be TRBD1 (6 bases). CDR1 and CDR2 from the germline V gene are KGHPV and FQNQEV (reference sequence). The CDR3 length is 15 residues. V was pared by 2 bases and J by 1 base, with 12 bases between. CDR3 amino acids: CASSLAGTLSYEQYF. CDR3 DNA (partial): TGTGCCAGCAGTCTGGCCGGGACATTATCCTATGAACAGTAC. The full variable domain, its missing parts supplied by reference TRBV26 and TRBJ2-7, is NSKVIQTPRYLVKGQGQKAKMRCIPEKGHPVVFWYQQNKNNEFKFLINFQNQEVLQQIDMTEKRFSAECPSNSPCSLEIQSSEAGDSALYLCASSLAGTLSYEQYFGPGTRLTVL.

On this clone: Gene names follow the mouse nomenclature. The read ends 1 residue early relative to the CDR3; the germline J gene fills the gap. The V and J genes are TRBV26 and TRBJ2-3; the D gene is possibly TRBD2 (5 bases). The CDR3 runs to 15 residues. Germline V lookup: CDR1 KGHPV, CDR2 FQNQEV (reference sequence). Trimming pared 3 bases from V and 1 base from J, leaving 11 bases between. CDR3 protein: CASSLRWGGAETLYF. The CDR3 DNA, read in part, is TGTGCCAGCAGTCTACGGTGGGGTGGTGCAGAAACGCTGTAT.

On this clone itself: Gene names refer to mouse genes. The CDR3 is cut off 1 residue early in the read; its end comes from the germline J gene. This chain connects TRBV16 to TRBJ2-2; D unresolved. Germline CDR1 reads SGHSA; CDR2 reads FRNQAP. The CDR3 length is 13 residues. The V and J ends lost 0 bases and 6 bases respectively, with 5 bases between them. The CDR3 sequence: CASSLDGPGQLYF. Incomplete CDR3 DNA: TGTGCAAGCAGCTTAGATGGGCCCGGGCAGCTCTAC.